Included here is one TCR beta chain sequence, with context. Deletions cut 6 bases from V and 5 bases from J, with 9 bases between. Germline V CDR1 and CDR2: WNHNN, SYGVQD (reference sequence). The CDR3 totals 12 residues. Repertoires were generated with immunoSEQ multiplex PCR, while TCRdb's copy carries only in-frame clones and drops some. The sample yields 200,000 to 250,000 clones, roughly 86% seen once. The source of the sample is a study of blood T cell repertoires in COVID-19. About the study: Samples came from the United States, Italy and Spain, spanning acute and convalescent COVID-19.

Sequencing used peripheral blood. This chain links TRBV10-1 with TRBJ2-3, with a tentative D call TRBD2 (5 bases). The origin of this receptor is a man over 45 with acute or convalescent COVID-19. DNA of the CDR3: TGCGCCAGCAGCGATGAGGGAGATACGCAGTATTTT. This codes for CASSDEGDTQYF.